What follows are 28 T cell receptor beta chains derived from one specimen sequenced in a study of metastatic and nonmetastatic thyroid tumors. Among the patients, none had received any treatment before thyroid surgery. TCRdb called clones again from the PCR reads with MiXCR. This repertoire shows 50,000 to 65,000 clones, 4% to 4.5% found once; its top ten account for around 24%. Sequences were obtained from blood. The source of these receptors is a female donor with papillary thyroid cancer or a benign thyroid nodule (not recorded which). Some clones in this sample may be carry-over from other donors' samples.

For the CDR3, the DNA is TGTGCCAGCCGAGGGGAGGGGAATTCACCCCTCCACTTT. Translation: CASRGEGNSPLHF. V usage is TRBV2 and J usage is TRBJ1-6; a weak D match, TRBD1 (5 bases). CDR3 length: 13 residues. Germline V gives CDR1 SNHLY, CDR2 FYNNEI. V was trimmed by 8 bases and J by 7 bases, leaving 12 bases between them.

Comment on this clone: A read error may explain this, as a much larger clone is one base away. The CDR3 ends on some other residue instead of the conserved phenylalanine or tryptophan, so this is likely a read error. The DNA is omitted, as the CDR3 cannot be located on it reliably, and the CDR3 follows TCRdb's listing. CDR3 loop: CASRTGDLVPFC. The genes are TRBV27 and TRBJ1-1; the DNA was not compared with TRBD1, the D call given in the table. The CDR3 numbers 12 amino acids, ends counted. Germline V gene sequence: CDR1 MNHEY, CDR2 SMNVEV (reference sequence).

As for this clone: A much larger clone sits a single nucleotide away, making a read error possible. Other DNA sequences in the sample encode the same CDR3. The chain couples TRBV7-9 to TRBJ1-3, with TRBD1 identical over 7 bases. V lost 5 bases and J lost 0; bases outside the gene matches: 13. Per the germline V gene, CDR1 is SEHNR and CDR2 is FQNEAQ (reference sequence). This CDR3 region has 18 residues. The CDR3 DNA reads TGTGCCAGCAGCCCTAGGACAGGTTGGGAAAGCTCTGGAAACACCATATATTTT. Translation: CASSPRTGWESSGNTIYF.

V usage is TRBV11-2 and J usage is TRBJ1-2; D remains unclear. The V end lost 5 bases, the J end lost 5 bases, and 30 bases lay between the germline ends. CDR1 SGHAT and CDR2 FQNNGV come from the germline V gene. This CDR3 spans 19 amino acids. The CDR3, as DNA: TGTGCCAGCAGCGAGAGCCCCCACCCCTCTCGGGTACCCTCTTATGGCTACACCTTC. As protein: CASSESPHPSRVPSYGYTF.

This clone was observed many times. The chain carries TRBV11-2 and TRBJ2-3, with D tentatively TRBD1 (5 bases). Trimming took 1 base from V and 4 from J, leaving 12 bases between them. The germline CDR1 and CDR2 sequences are SGHAT and FQNNGV. This CDR3 region has 15 residues. The CDR3 loop reads CASSLGTGSADTQYF. In DNA form, the CDR3 reads TGTGCCAGCAGCTTAGGTACAGGATCCGCAGATACGCAGTATTTT.

Ten or more counts support this clone. The gene calls are TRBV6-1 and TRBJ1-4; no reliable D call. The germline V gene has CDR1 MNHNS and CDR2 SASEGT. Trimming took 2 bases from V and 7 from J, leaving 11 bases between them. The CDR3 covers 14 residues. The CDR3 DNA reads TGTGCCAGCAGTGAAATGACTGATCGTGAAAAACTGTTTTTT. It specifies CASSEMTDREKLFF.

This clone occurred many times. CDR3 amino acids: CASSPRLAGAGANEQYF. Written as DNA, the CDR3 is TGTGCCAGCAGCCCACGTCTAGCGGGAGCGGGTGCGAACGAGCAGTACTTC. The chain joins TRBV9 to TRBJ2-7; 10 positions agree with TRBD2. V shed 4 bases, J shed 5 bases, and the junction held 15 bases outside the gene matches. Looked up from germline, CDR1 is SGDLS and CDR2 is YYNGEE. CDR3 length: 17 residues.

This CDR3 is CASSRERGDTEAFF. CDR3 bases: TGTGCCAGCAGCCGCGAAAGGGGGGACACTGAAGCTTTCTTT. The rearrangement uses TRBV5-6 and TRBJ1-1; TRBD1 might be the D (6 bases). Germline-derived CDR1 and CDR2 are SGHDT and YYEEEE. V was trimmed by 4 bases and J by 3 bases, leaving 13 bases between them. This CDR3 has 14 amino acids. The whole variable domain, filled in from reference TRBV5-6 and TRBJ1-1, reads DAGVTQSPTHLIKTRGQQVTLRCSPKSGHDTVSWYQQALGQGPQFIFQYYEEEERQRGNFPDRFSGHQFPNYSSELNVNALLLGDSALYLCASSRERGDTEAFFGQGTRLTVV.

The table lists this clone with many counts. This chain links TRBV7-9 with TRBJ2-2; TRBD2 matches at 7 bases. This CDR3 has 14 residues. Looked up from germline, CDR1 is SEHNR and CDR2 is FQNEAQ (reference sequence). V lost 9 bases to trimming and J lost 1 base; unmatched junction nucleotides: 5. CDR3 in amino acids: CARTGTKNTGELFF. The CDR3 DNA follows: TGTGCCAGAACCGGGACTAAGAACACCGGGGAGCTGTTTTTT.

About this clone: This could be a read error, since a much larger clone is one nucleotide away. The rearrangement joins TRBV7-6 to TRBJ1-3, with D possibly matching TRBD1 (5 bases). Trimming removed 1 base at V and 0 bases at J, with 16 bases between. The CDR3 runs 18 residues. Per the germline V gene, CDR1 is SGHVS and CDR2 is FNYEAQ. CDR3 sequence: CASSLVAWGGDSGNTIYF. As DNA, the CDR3 is TGTGCCAGCAGCTTAGTAGCGTGGGGGGGGGACTCTGGAAACACCATATATTTT. Based on the CDR3 plus reference TRBV7-6 and TRBJ1-3, the full variable domain is GAGVSQSPRYKVTKRGQDVALRCDPISGHVSLYWYRQALGQGPEFLTYFNYEAQQDKSGLPNDRFSAERPEGSISTLTIQRTEQRDSAMYRCASSLVAWGGDSGNTIYFGEGSWLTVV.

As to this clone: This sequence may be a read error, since a much larger clone differs from it by one base. The chain employs TRBV4-2 and TRBJ2-7; 8 bases match TRBD2. Germline lookup yields CDR1 LGHNA and CDR2 YNFKEQ. This CDR3 has 17 amino acids. Written as DNA, the CDR3 is TGTGCCAGCAGCCAAGAATCGCCAGCGGGAGTGGGCTACGGGCAGTACTTC. Translating gives CASSQESPAGVGYGQYF.

This clone came up many times. This CDR3 is CATSAQGSANEKLFF. The CDR3 DNA reads TGTGCCACCAGTGCCCAGGGATCGGCTAATGAAAAACTGTTTTTT. The V gene is TRBV24-1, the J gene TRBJ1-4; maybe TRBD1 (5 bases). The length of the CDR3 is 15 residues. Germline values: CDR1 KGHDR, CDR2 SFDVKD. V was clipped by 5 bases and J by 3 bases, with 12 bases between them.

This clone came up many times. The chain uses TRBV6-1 and TRBJ2-3; weak D call: TRBD1 (5 bases). Germline V gene sequence: CDR1 MNHNS, CDR2 SASEGT. With 10 bases removed from V and 4 bases from J, the gap between germline ends came to 18 bases. CDR3 length: 14 amino acids. The DNA of the CDR3 is TGTGCCACCCAGGGTAGTTTAGATTCAGATACGCAGTATTTT. It specifies CATQGSLDSDTQYF.

This chain links TRBV24-1 with TRBJ1-1; D gene unclear. The germline CDR1 and CDR2 sequences are KGHDR and SFDVKD. There are 10 residues in the CDR3. The V and J ends lost 8 bases and 7 bases respectively, with 7 bases between them. In nucleotides, the CDR3 is TGTGCCACCAAAAATAGTGAAGCTTTCTTT. Translated: CATKNSEAFF.

This clone was detected many times. The chain recombines TRBV7-9 with TRBJ2-2; D gene uncertain. V was trimmed by 2 bases and J by 10 bases, leaving 20 bases between them. The V gene's germline CDR1 is SEHNR and CDR2 FQNEAQ (reference sequence). CDR3 length: 16 amino acids. As DNA, the CDR3 is TGTGCCAGCAGCTTAAATTCCGGCGGACCTAATCAGGAGCTGTTTTTT. It translates to CASSLNSGGPNQELFF.

The CDR3 here is CASRGDRSSYEQYF. As DNA, the CDR3 is TGCGCCAGCAGAGGGGACAGGAGCTCCTACGAGCAGTACTTC. The chain joins TRBV5-1 to TRBJ2-7; TRBD1 aligns across 8 bases. V gave up 5 bases and J gave up 0 bases; unmatched junction bases: 4. Germline V gene sequence: CDR1 SGHRS, CDR2 YFSETQ. The CDR3 has 14 amino acids.

This clone was found a few times. V usage is TRBV29-1 and J usage is TRBJ1-2; 8 positions match TRBD1. Germline-derived CDR1 and CDR2 are SQVTM and ANQGSEA. V trimming: 2 bases; J trimming: 8 bases; junction bases outside the gene matches: 13. The CDR3 loop spans 15 amino acids. CDR3 region: CSVERQGNPLTGYTF. The CDR3 DNA sequence: TGCAGCGTTGAACGACAGGGGAACCCCCTTACGGGCTACACCTTC. Complete variable domain (other parts from reference TRBV29-1 and TRBJ1-2): SAVISQKPSRDICQRGTSLTIQCQVDSQVTMMFWYRQQPGQSLTLIATANQGSEATYESGFVIDKFPISRPNLTFSTLTVSNMSPEDSSIYLCSVERQGNPLTGYTFGSGTRLTVV.

Regarding this clone: Just one base apart from a much larger clone, this may be a read error. This chain joins TRBV18 and TRBJ2-3; TRBD2 matches 13 bases. Per the germline V gene, CDR1 is KGHSH and CDR2 is LQKENI. This CDR3 is built from 15 residues. Trimming at V came to 10 bases and at J to 4 bases, leaving 8 bases not matched to a gene. The CDR3 reads CANTRTSGSADTQYF. The CDR3 DNA reads as TGTGCCAACACCCGGACTAGCGGGAGTGCAGATACGCAGTATTTT.

The J gene is TRBJ2-5, the V gene TRBV7-2; 10 nucleotides align to TRBD2. CDR1 is SGHTA, CDR2 FQGNSA, per germline. Unmatched junction bases numbered 5, after V lost 3 bases and J lost 4 bases. The CDR3 is 15 residues long. The CDR3 here is CASSFPLAGVETQYF. CDR3 DNA: TGTGCCAGCAGCTTTCCGCTAGCGGGAGTAGAGACCCAGTACTTC.

This clone was recorded many times. The chain combines TRBV24-1 with TRBJ2-7, with 7 bases identical to TRBD1. V was pared by 4 bases and J by 5 bases, with 13 bases of the junction left unmatched. CDR1 is KGHDR and CDR2 is SFDVKD in the germline V gene. CDR3 length: 16 amino acids. The CDR3 loop reads CATSDSGQGDLNEQYF. CDR3 DNA sequence: TGTGCCACCAGTGACTCCGGGCAGGGGGATCTTAACGAGCAGTACTTC.

In this sample, this clone turned up a few times. The chain recombines TRBV12-5 with TRBJ1-1; D is possibly TRBD1 (5 bases). Germline V gene data show CDR1 as LGHNT and CDR2 as FRNRAP. Trimming stripped 0 bases from V and 4 bases from J, with 12 bases between. CDR3 length equals 15 residues. The CDR3 is CASGLVPGGRTEAFF. The CDR3 nucleotides are TGTGCTAGTGGTTTGGTACCTGGGGGACGCACTGAAGCTTTCTTT.

As concerns this clone: A much larger clone sits a single nucleotide away, making a read error possible. The chain recombines TRBV9 with TRBJ2-1; weak D call: TRBD2 (5 bases). Germline V CDR1 and CDR2: SGDLS, YYNGEE. V was clipped by 4 bases and J by 4 bases, with 15 bases between them. The CDR3 spans 15 residues. The CDR3 nucleotides are TGTGCCAGCAGCCCTATAGCGTGCTCTTACAATGAGCAGTTCTTC. Amino acids: CASSPIACSYNEQFF.

This clone was recorded a few times. This may be a read error: a much more frequent sequence differs by one nucleotide. The J gene is TRBJ2-3, the V gene TRBV5-5, with D perhaps TRBD2 (6 bases). Between the trimmed V and J ends, which lost 4 bases and 2 bases, there was a span of 11 bases. The CDR3 covers 14 residues. CDR1 and CDR2 from the germline V gene are SGHKS and YYEKEE (reference sequence). CDR3 nucleotides: TGTGCCAGCAGCCGGGACTCCGTCACAGATACGCAGTATTTT. Amino acid sequence: CASSRDSVTDTQYF.

This clone was seen at least ten times. This chain joins TRBV20-1 and TRBJ1-5; 9 nucleotides line up with TRBD1. V trimming: 5 bases; J trimming: 2 bases; junction bases outside the gene matches: 7. This CDR3 spans 15 amino acids. CDR1 DFQATT and CDR2 SNEGSKA come from the germline V gene (reference sequence). DNA for the CDR3: TGCAGTGCTGATACAGGGGGCGCGGGCAATCAGCCCCAGCATTTT. Translating gives CSADTGGAGNQPQHF.

On this clone itself: Being one base from a much bigger clone, this may be a read error. This rearrangement joins TRBV7-9 to TRBJ2-1, with a possible D match to TRBD2 (6 bases). The CDR3 is 16 amino acids. Trimming stripped 5 bases from V and 7 bases from J, with 21 bases between. Germline V gene data show CDR1 as SEHNR and CDR2 as FQNEAQ (reference sequence). The CDR3 loop is CASSVTSSEMSNEQFF. Written as DNA, the CDR3 is TGTGCCAGCAGCGTAACGTCTAGCGAGATGAGTAATGAGCAGTTCTTC.

This clone was detected ten times or more. This rearrangement joins TRBV4-2 to TRBJ2-3, with a tentative D call TRBD1 (7 bases). Trimming removed 5 bases from V and 3 bases from J, with 15 bases in between. This CDR3 has 15 residues. The germline V gene has CDR1 LGHNA and CDR2 YNFKEQ. CDR3 region: CASSSGGRFTDTQYF. DNA of the CDR3: TGTGCCAGCAGCTCAGGGGGGCGATTTACAGATACGCAGTATTTT.

This chain connects TRBV28 to TRBJ2-3; 8 bases align to TRBD2. The junction had 15 bases not matched to a gene; V was cut back by 7 bases and J by 12 bases. The germline V gene has CDR1 MDHEN and CDR2 SYDVKM. The CDR3 totals 14 residues. The CDR3, as DNA: TGTGCCAGCACGATCGGGGGGGAGACAGCTACACAGTATTTT. This codes for CASTIGGETATQYF.

This clone occurred a few times. This chain connects TRBV6-5 to TRBJ2-1; the D gene is possibly TRBD1 (6 bases). CDR3 length: 13 amino acids. Trimming pared 0 bases from V and 8 bases from J, leaving 8 bases between. The V gene's germline CDR1 is MNHEY and CDR2 SVGAGI. The CDR3 region has the DNA TGTGCCAGCAGTTACTCGGGGGCGGATGAGCAGTTCTTC. Translating gives CASSYSGADEQFF.